This TCR beta chain was sequenced during a study of T cell changes during pregnancy in multiple sclerosis. The germline gives CDR1 LNHDA, CDR2 SQIVND (reference sequence). The CDR3 runs to 16 residues. J gave up 1 base and V 5 bases, and 5 bases lay outside the gene matches. This clone was seen once. The data were produced by immunoSEQ multiplex PCR, yet TCRdb's version contains in-frame clones alone and is incomplete. The repertoire includes roughly 32,000 clones, roughly 90% of them detected once, and less than 0.45% sits in the top ten. The source is a female donor in good health, enrolled as a control in a pregnancy study. This chain joins TRBV19 and TRBJ1-5; 10 nucleotides match TRBD1. The sequencing used CD4+ T cells from peripheral blood mononuclear cells, collected in the second trimester of pregnancy. The CDR3 protein is CASSGGGQGSNQPQHF. Written as DNA, the CDR3 is TGTGCCAGTAGTGGGGGGGGACAGGGGAGCAATCAGCCCCAGCATTTT.